This T cell receptor beta chain was retrieved from a study of shared clonotypes between healthy human individuals. Study information: Two female and a few male donors aged 18 to 49 were enrolled.

The protocol was immunoSEQ multiplex PCR, while the TCRdb copy is restricted to in-frame clones and leaves out a portion. In the table there are roughly 1 million clones, 75% to 80% of which are singletons. The table lists this clone with many counts. Its target is unknown. The CDR3 extends over 14 amino acids. Trimming removed 7 bases from V and 2 bases from J, with 14 bases in between. Looked up from germline, CDR1 is MNHEY and CDR2 is SVGAGI. General observations from the study: Sequencing depth was predicted to influence how clonotypes are shared among donors. Few donors restricted represented genetic and exposure-history diversity. In the sorted subsets, rarefaction showed sequencing was incomplete despite large depth.

The sequenced sample consisted of memory CD4+ T cells from PBMCs. Regarding subset: CD45RA-negative fraction. The rearrangement uses TRBV6-5 and TRBJ1-1, with D possibly TRBD1 on 6 matching bases. This TCR was recovered from a man aged 18 to 35 in good health. Some clones in this sample may be carry-over from other donors' samples. CDR3 sequence (DNA): TGTGCCAGCACGAAGACAGGTCCTAACACTGAAGCTTTCTTT. It encodes CASTKTGPNTEAFF.